Only a few counts were recorded for the clone carrying this T cell receptor (beta chain). The entry originates in a study of cytomegalovirus exposure and HLA in healthy donors. Whole-study context: Roughly 80 million unique TCRs from HLA-typed donors were held in an early data release.

Use of 60 Vbeta and 13 Jbeta primers characterized the PCR. The method was immunoSEQ multiplex PCR; TCRdb's version includes in-frame clones alone and lacks a portion of them. The repertoire holds 150,000 to 200,000 clones, with roughly 84% as singletons. The sample taken for sequencing was PBMCs. The source of this sequence is a woman between 50 and 59 years old in good health and CMV-seropositive.

CDR3 residues: CAITGTDSYEQYF. For the CDR3, the DNA is TGTGCCATCACCGGGACAGACTCCTACGAGCAGTACTTC. The chain combines TRBV2 with TRBJ2-7; 7 positions match TRBD1. CDR1 and CDR2 from the germline V gene are SNHLY and FYNNEI. Trimming removed 10 bases from V and 0 bases from J; junction bases left unmatched: 6. This CDR3 region has 13 residues. Combining the CDR3 with reference TRBV2 and TRBJ2-7 gives the whole variable domain EPEVTQTPSHQVTQMGQEVILRCVPISNHLYFYWYRQILGQKVEFLVSFYNNEISEKSEIFDDQFSVERPDGSNFTLKIRSTKLEDSAMYFCAITGTDSYEQYFGPGTRLTVT.